The T cell receptor beta chain described here comes from a study of blood T cell repertoires in COVID-19. Study details: Whether acute or convalescent, the COVID-19 samples came from the United States, Italy and Spain.

How the authors handled the data: Researchers report that nucleated cell counts were estimated from reference gene primer amplification. Clones were read by immunoSEQ multiplex PCR, and TCRdb kept only the in-frame ones, dropping some. That table furnishes V, J and clone size, whereas the DNA furnished D and trimming. This repertoire shows 250,000 or so clones, 90% found once; its top ten account for approximately 4%. CDR3 size: 14 residues. The trim removed 5 bases at V and 4 bases at J, leaving 8 bases unmatched. Germline V gene lookup returns CDR1 MDHEN and CDR2 SYDVKM. In terms of age and location, participants ranged from roughly 18 to 90 years and lived in 24 US areas. Cohort assignment relied on participant-reported clinical history.

V and J are TRBV28 and TRBJ2-7; 7 nucleotides match TRBD2. The sample was PBMCs or T cells enriched from blood (not recorded which). The receptor's source is a woman in her twenties or thirties with acute COVID-19. The chain's CDR3 is CASSPGRDWYEQYF. In DNA form, the CDR3 reads TGTGCCAGCAGTCCAGGGAGGGATTGGTACGAGCAGTACTTC.